A selection of T cell receptor beta chains follows, all from one sample in a study of T cells in localized non-small cell lung cancer. TCRdb's table, derived via immunoSEQ multiplex PCR, lists solely in-frame clones and lacks some. The table has 100,000 to 150,000 clones, about 90% seen once. Here the sequenced sample was peripheral blood, taken before any cancer treatment. Receptor source: a female donor at least 60 years old with stage I lung adenocarcinoma. Both conserved end residues are part of each CDR3. The D gene is left open where the match is weak. Where a row states a size, it is once, few, many or the class of an expanded clone; other rows omit it.

D gene: -
J gene: TRBJ2-1
clone size: -
V gene: TRBV5-4
CDR3 protein: CASSLNLGNEQFF
CDR3 DNA: TGTGCCAGCAGCTTGAACTTAGGTAATGAGCAGTTCTTC

D gene: -
J gene: TRBJ2-5
clone size: -
V gene: TRBV6-1
CDR3 protein: CASSENWVETQYF
CDR3 DNA: TGTGCCAGCAGTGAAAATTGGGTTGAGACCCAGTACTTC

D gene: TRBD2
J gene: TRBJ2-1
clone size: -
V gene: TRBV6-1
CDR3 protein: CASSSTSGSYNEQFF
CDR3 DNA: TGTGCCAGCAGTTCCACTAGCGGGAGCTACAATGAGCAGTTCTTC

D gene: TRBD2
J gene: TRBJ2-1
clone size: once
V gene: TRBV5-1
CDR3 protein: CASSLELAGYNEQFF
CDR3 DNA: TGCGCCAGCAGCTTGGAACTAGCGGGGTACAATGAGCAGTTCTTC

D gene: -
J gene: TRBJ1-5
clone size: -
V gene: TRBV13
CDR3 protein: CASSLGLQGNGQPQHF
CDR3 DNA: TGTGCCAGCAGCTTAGGGCTACAGGGTAACGGTCAGCCCCAGCATTTT

D gene: -
J gene: TRBJ2-7
clone size: -
V gene: TRBV28
CDR3 protein: CASSLLHGYEQYF
CDR3 DNA: TGTGCCAGCAGTTTGCTGCACGGCTACGAGCAGTACTTC

D gene: -
J gene: TRBJ2-1
clone size: -
V gene: TRBV4-1
CDR3 protein: CASSQDITTSPYNEQFF
CDR3 DNA: TGCGCCAGCAGCCAAGATATAACGACCAGCCCGTACAATGAGCAGTTCTTC

D gene: TRBD2
J gene: TRBJ2-5
clone size: few
V gene: TRBV19
CDR3 protein: CASGRGLAGTQETQYF
CDR3 DNA: TGTGCCAGTGGTCGGGGACTAGCGGGTACTCAAGAGACCCAGTACTTC

D gene: -
J gene: TRBJ2-1
clone size: once
V gene: TRBV18
CDR3 protein: CASSPLPLGSYNEQFF
CDR3 DNA: TGTGCCAGCTCACCCCTGCCTTTAGGCTCCTACAATGAGCAGTTCTTC

D gene: TRBD2
J gene: TRBJ2-1
clone size: -
V gene: TRBV30
CDR3 protein: CAWISGSGEQFF
CDR3 DNA: TGTGCCTGGATTAGCGGGAGTGGTGAGCAGTTCTTC

D gene: -
J gene: TRBJ1-2
clone size: -
V gene: TRBV19
CDR3 protein: CASSIVDPSDGYTF
CDR3 DNA: TGTGCCAGTAGTATAGTTGACCCCTCCGACGGCTACACCTTC

D gene: -
J gene: TRBJ2-3
clone size: -
V gene: TRBV5-1
CDR3 protein: CASSLVGGDTQYF
CDR3 DNA: TGCGCCAGCAGCTTGGTTGGTGGGGATACGCAGTATTTT

D gene: TRBD1
J gene: TRBJ2-2
clone size: -
V gene: TRBV30
CDR3 protein: CAWSKDREYTGELFF
CDR3 DNA: TGTGCCTGGAGTAAAGACAGGGAATACACCGGGGAGCTGTTTTTT

D gene: -
J gene: TRBJ2-7
clone size: -
V gene: TRBV10-2
CDR3 protein: CASSENWHYEQYF
CDR3 DNA: TGCGCCAGCAGTGAAAATTGGCACTACGAGCAGTACTTC

D gene: -
J gene: TRBJ1-6
clone size: -
V gene: TRBV5-4
CDR3 protein: CASAQRADNSPLHF
CDR3 DNA: TGTGCCAGCGCCCAGAGGGCGGATAATTCACCCCTCCACTTT

D gene: -
J gene: TRBJ2-7
clone size: -
V gene: TRBV5-1
CDR3 protein: CASSGEGYYEQYF
CDR3 DNA: TGCGCCAGTTCAGGGGAGGGATACTACGAGCAGTACTTC

D gene: -
J gene: TRBJ1-4
clone size: few
V gene: TRBV5-1
CDR3 protein: CASSLSIGTALQNEKLFF
CDR3 DNA: TGCGCCAGCAGTCTTTCAATAGGTACCGCGCTCCAAAATGAAAAACTGTTTTTT

D gene: TRBD1
J gene: TRBJ2-3
clone size: -
V gene: TRBV2
CDR3 protein: CASRQGASDTQYF
CDR3 DNA: TGTGCCAGCAGACAGGGGGCGTCAGATACGCAGTATTTT

D gene: -
J gene: TRBJ1-5
clone size: -
V gene: TRBV4-2
CDR3 protein: CASSQGSARTKQPQHF
CDR3 DNA: TGTGCCAGCAGCCAAGGTTCTGCTCGTACGAAGCAGCCCCAGCATTTT

D gene: -
J gene: TRBJ2-6
clone size: -
V gene: TRBV19
CDR3 protein: CATQPGVAPGANVLTF
CDR3 DNA: TGTGCCACCCAACCAGGGGTGGCCCCTGGGGCCAACGTCCTGACTTTC

D gene: -
J gene: TRBJ1-2
clone size: few
V gene: TRBV28
CDR3 protein: CATLRDMGYGYTF
CDR3 DNA: TGTGCCACCCTACGGGACATGGGTTATGGCTACACCTTC

D gene: -
J gene: TRBJ1-2
clone size: -
V gene: TRBV6-1
CDR3 protein: CASSGWTPVDYGYTF
CDR3 DNA: TGTGCCAGCAGTGGTTGGACCCCCGTGGACTATGGCTACACCTTC

D gene: -
J gene: TRBJ2-2
clone size: -
V gene: TRBV19
CDR3 protein: CASTMLGRNTGELFF
CDR3 DNA: TGTGCCAGTACCATGTTAGGGCGGAACACCGGGGAGCTGTTTTTT

D gene: TRBD2
J gene: TRBJ2-1
clone size: -
V gene: TRBV5-1
CDR3 protein: CASSPSGTMVHEQFF
CDR3 DNA: TGCGCCAGCAGCCCCTCCGGGACTATGGTCCATGAGCAGTTCTTC

D gene: TRBD1
J gene: TRBJ1-2
clone size: -
V gene: TRBV27
CDR3 protein: CASSRPTGNYGYTF
CDR3 DNA: TGTGCCAGCAGCCGTCCGACAGGGAACTATGGCTACACCTTC

D gene: -
J gene: TRBJ2-7
clone size: -
V gene: TRBV9
CDR3 protein: CASSVTGTYEQYF
CDR3 DNA: TGTGCCAGCAGCGTAACGGGAACCTACGAGCAGTACTTC

D gene: -
J gene: TRBJ2-6
clone size: -
V gene: TRBV2
CDR3 protein: CASRLALEANVLTF
CDR3 DNA: TGTGCCAGCCGGCTCGCCCTGGAGGCCAACGTCCTGACTTTC

D gene: TRBD1
J gene: TRBJ1-5
clone size: -
V gene: TRBV10-1
CDR3 protein: CASSEITGGRVVPQHF
CDR3 DNA: TGCGCCAGCAGTGAAATTACAGGGGGGCGTGTTGTGCCCCAGCATTTT

D gene: -
J gene: TRBJ2-7
clone size: once
V gene: TRBV30
CDR3 protein: CAWSGNTGSSYEQYF
CDR3 DNA: TGTGCCTGGAGTGGTAATACGGGATCCTCCTACGAGCAGTACTTC

D gene: -
J gene: TRBJ1-6
clone size: -
V gene: TRBV18
CDR3 protein: CASSPTTDSSYNSPLHF
CDR3 DNA: TGTGCCAGCTCACCCACGACGGATAGCTCCTATAATTCACCCCTCCACTTT

D gene: TRBD1
J gene: TRBJ1-2
clone size: once
V gene: TRBV23-1
CDR3 protein: CASSHQRQGNYGYTF
CDR3 DNA: TGCGCCAGCAGTCACCAGAGACAGGGGAACTATGGCTACACCTTC

D gene: -
J gene: TRBJ1-2
clone size: -
V gene: TRBV6-6
CDR3 protein: CASSYLRDVPNYGYTF
CDR3 DNA: TGTGCCAGCAGTTACCTCCGGGACGTCCCTAACTATGGCTACACCTTC

D gene: -
J gene: TRBJ2-7
clone size: once
V gene: TRBV7-3
CDR3 protein: CASSSPQGEQYF
CDR3 DNA: TGTGCCAGCAGCTCCCCACAGGGCGAGCAGTACTTC

D gene: TRBD2
J gene: TRBJ2-3
clone size: once
V gene: TRBV27
CDR3 protein: CASRMTSGRYTDTQYF
CDR3 DNA: TGTGCCAGCAGGATGACTAGCGGGAGATACACAGATACGCAGTATTTT

D gene: -
J gene: TRBJ1-5
clone size: once
V gene: TRBV9
CDR3 protein: CASSVGPGDQPQHF
CDR3 DNA: TGTGCCAGCAGCGTAGGCCCGGGGGATCAGCCCCAGCATTTT

D gene: -
J gene: TRBJ2-3
clone size: -
V gene: TRBV27
CDR3 protein: CASRAERRRSTDTQYF
CDR3 DNA: TGTGCCAGCCGGGCAGAGAGGAGACGAAGCACAGATACGCAGTATTTT

D gene: -
J gene: TRBJ2-7
clone size: -
V gene: TRBV5-1
CDR3 protein: CASSLVGTSYEQYF
CDR3 DNA: TGCGCCAGCAGCTTGGTCGGAACCTCCTACGAGCAGTACTTC

D gene: -
J gene: TRBJ1-4
clone size: -
V gene: TRBV11-1
CDR3 protein: CASSLSPDLRKLFF
CDR3 DNA: TGTGCCAGCAGCTTATCACCGGACTTGCGGAAACTGTTTTTT

D gene: -
J gene: TRBJ2-7
clone size: -
V gene: TRBV5-1
CDR3 protein: CASSSGHRPYPSEGSYEQYF
CDR3 DNA: TGCGCCAGCAGCTCGGGCCACCGACCGTATCCCTCCGAAGGGTCCTACGAGCAGTACTTC

D gene: -
J gene: TRBJ1-2
clone size: -
V gene: TRBV28
CDR3 protein: CATPEGRNGYTF
CDR3 DNA: TGTGCCACCCCGGAGGGCCGAAACGGCTACACCTTC

D gene: TRBD2
J gene: TRBJ2-7
clone size: -
V gene: TRBV19
CDR3 protein: CASGSGRGEQYF
CDR3 DNA: TGTGCCAGTGGGAGCGGGAGAGGCGAGCAGTACTTC

D gene: -
J gene: TRBJ1-5
clone size: -
V gene: TRBV19
CDR3 protein: CASSIEVGVGQPQHF
CDR3 DNA: TGTGCCAGTAGTATAGAGGTCGGGGTGGGTCAGCCCCAGCATTTT

D gene: TRBD2
J gene: TRBJ2-1
clone size: few
V gene: TRBV7-3
CDR3 protein: CASSSGLAGGQPYNEQFF
CDR3 DNA: TGTGCCAGCAGCTCGGGACTAGCGGGAGGTCAACCTTACAATGAGCAGTTCTTC

D gene: -
J gene: TRBJ1-2
clone size: -
V gene: TRBV6-5
CDR3 protein: CASSSSPGYGYTF
CDR3 DNA: TGTGCCAGCAGTTCCAGCCCCGGGTATGGCTACACCTTC

D gene: -
J gene: TRBJ2-7
clone size: -
V gene: TRBV5-6
CDR3 protein: CASSFSHVRREQYF
CDR3 DNA: TGTGCCAGCAGCTTTAGTCATGTGAGGAGGGAGCAGTACTTC

D gene: TRBD1
J gene: TRBJ1-5
clone size: once
V gene: TRBV5-4
CDR3 protein: CASSPPGTGDLDQPQHF
CDR3 DNA: TGTGCCAGCAGCCCTCCCGGGACAGGTGATTTAGATCAGCCCCAGCATTTT

D gene: TRBD2
J gene: TRBJ2-3
clone size: once
V gene: TRBV4-2
CDR3 protein: CASSQSGTSGRGSTDTQYF
CDR3 DNA: TGTGCCAGCAGCCAGTCCGGGACTAGCGGGAGGGGGAGCACAGATACGCAGTATTTT

D gene: -
J gene: TRBJ2-1
clone size: -
V gene: TRBV5-1
CDR3 protein: CASSHTRGSTENEQFF
CDR3 DNA: TGCGCCAGCAGCCACACTAGGGGGTCGACGGAGAATGAGCAGTTCTTC

D gene: TRBD2
J gene: TRBJ2-3
clone size: many
V gene: TRBV2
CDR3 protein: CASQTKGLGGGNTQYF
CDR3 DNA: TGTGCCAGCCAGACAAAGGGACTAGGCGGAGGTAATACGCAGTATTTT

D gene: TRBD1
J gene: TRBJ2-7
clone size: -
V gene: TRBV19
CDR3 protein: CASSPLGAGTAIFF
CDR3 DNA: TGTGCCAGTAGTCCCCTCGGAGCCGGGACAGCGATATTCTTC

D gene: -
J gene: TRBJ2-3
clone size: -
V gene: TRBV6-1
CDR3 protein: CASSARAGKLTDTQYF
CDR3 DNA: TGTGCCAGCAGTGCGCGGGCAGGCAAACTCACAGATACGCAGTATTTT

D gene: -
J gene: TRBJ2-3
clone size: -
V gene: TRBV4-2
CDR3 protein: CASTGDEGAADTQYF
CDR3 DNA: TGTGCCAGCACCGGGGACGAGGGAGCCGCAGATACGCAGTATTTT

D gene: -
J gene: TRBJ2-7
clone size: -
V gene: TRBV30
CDR3 protein: CAWSDRYEQYF
CDR3 DNA: TGTGCCTGGAGCGACAGATACGAGCAGTACTTC

D gene: -
J gene: TRBJ2-7
clone size: -
V gene: TRBV15
CDR3 protein: CATSRDLGDGWNEQYF
CDR3 DNA: TGTGCCACCAGCAGAGATCTAGGGGATGGGTGGAACGAGCAGTACTTC

D gene: -
J gene: TRBJ2-1
clone size: -
V gene: TRBV9
CDR3 protein: CASSPRVATYNEQFF
CDR3 DNA: TGTGCCAGCAGCCCTCGGGTAGCGACCTACAATGAGCAGTTCTTC

D gene: -
J gene: TRBJ2-6
clone size: -
V gene: TRBV19
CDR3 protein: CASSTQQVSGANVLTF
CDR3 DNA: TGTGCCAGTAGTACCCAACAGGTCTCTGGGGCCAACGTCCTGACTTTC

D gene: -
J gene: TRBJ2-1
clone size: -
V gene: TRBV7-2
CDR3 protein: CASSYGWGSYNEQFF
CDR3 DNA: TGTGCCAGCAGCTATGGGTGGGGCTCCTACAATGAGCAGTTCTTC